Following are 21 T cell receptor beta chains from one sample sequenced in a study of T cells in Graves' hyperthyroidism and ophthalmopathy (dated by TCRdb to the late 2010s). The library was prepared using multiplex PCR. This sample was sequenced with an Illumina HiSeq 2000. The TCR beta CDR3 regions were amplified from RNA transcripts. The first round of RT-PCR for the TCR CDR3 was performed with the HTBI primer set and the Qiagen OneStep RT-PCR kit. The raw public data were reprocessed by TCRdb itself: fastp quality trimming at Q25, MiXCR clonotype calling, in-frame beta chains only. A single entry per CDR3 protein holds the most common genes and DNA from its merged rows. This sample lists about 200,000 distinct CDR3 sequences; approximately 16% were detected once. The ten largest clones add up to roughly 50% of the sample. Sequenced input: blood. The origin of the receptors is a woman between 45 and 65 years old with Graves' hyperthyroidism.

This chain's CDR3 is CASRYTGTGELFF. DNA of the CDR3: TGTGCCAGCAGATACACTGGGACCGGGGAGCTGTTTTTT. V usage is TRBV28 and J usage is TRBJ2-2; no clear D gene. Germline loops: CDR1 MDHEN, CDR2 SYDVKM. The CDR3 is 13 residues long. Trimming left V 6 bases short and J 5 bases short, with 10 bases between.

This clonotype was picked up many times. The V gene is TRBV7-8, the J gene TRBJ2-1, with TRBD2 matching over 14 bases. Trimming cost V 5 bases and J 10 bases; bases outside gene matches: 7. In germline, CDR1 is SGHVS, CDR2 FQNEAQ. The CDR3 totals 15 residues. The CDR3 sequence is CASSQGLAGALEQFF. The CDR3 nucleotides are TGTGCCAGCAGCCAGGGACTAGCGGGGGCCCTCGAGCAGTTCTTC.

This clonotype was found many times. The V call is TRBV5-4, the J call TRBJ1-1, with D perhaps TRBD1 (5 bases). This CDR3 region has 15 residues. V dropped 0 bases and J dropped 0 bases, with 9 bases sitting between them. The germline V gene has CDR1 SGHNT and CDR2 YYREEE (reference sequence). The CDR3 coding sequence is TGTGCCAGCAGCTTGGCCGGGGCCATGAACACTGAAGCTTTCTTT. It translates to CASSLAGAMNTEAFF. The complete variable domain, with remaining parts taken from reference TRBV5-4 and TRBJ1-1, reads ETGVTQSPTHLIKTRGQQVTLRCSSQSGHNTVSWYQQALGQGPQFIFQYYREEENGRGNFPPRFSGLQFPNYSSELNVNALELDDSALYLCASSLAGAMNTEAFFGQGTRLTVV.

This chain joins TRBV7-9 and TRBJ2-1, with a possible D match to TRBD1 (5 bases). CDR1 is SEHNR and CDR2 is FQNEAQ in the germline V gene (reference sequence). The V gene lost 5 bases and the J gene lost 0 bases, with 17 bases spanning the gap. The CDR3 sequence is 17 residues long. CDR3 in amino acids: CASSLERGPSSYNEQFF. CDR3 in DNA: TGTGCCAGCAGCCTCGAAAGGGGCCCTAGCTCCTACAATGAGCAGTTCTTC. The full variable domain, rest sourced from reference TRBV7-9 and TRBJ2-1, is DTGVSQNPRHKITKRGQNVTFRCDPISEHNRLYWYRQTLGQGPEFLTYFQNEAQLEKSRLLSDRFSAERPKGSFSTLEIQRTEQGDSAMYLCASSLERGPSSYNEQFFGPGTRLTVL.

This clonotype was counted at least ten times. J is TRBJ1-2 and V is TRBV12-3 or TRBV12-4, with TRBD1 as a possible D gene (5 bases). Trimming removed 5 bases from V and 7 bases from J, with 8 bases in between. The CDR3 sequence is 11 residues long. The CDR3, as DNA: TGTGCCAGCAGTCCTGGGACTGGCTACACCTTC. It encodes CASSPGTGYTF.

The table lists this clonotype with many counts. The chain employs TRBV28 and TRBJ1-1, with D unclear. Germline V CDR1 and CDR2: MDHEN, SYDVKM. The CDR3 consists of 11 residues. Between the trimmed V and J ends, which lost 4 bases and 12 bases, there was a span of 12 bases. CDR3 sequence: CASSSGTMSFF. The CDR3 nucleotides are TGTGCCAGCAGTTCCGGTACGATGTCTTTCTTT.

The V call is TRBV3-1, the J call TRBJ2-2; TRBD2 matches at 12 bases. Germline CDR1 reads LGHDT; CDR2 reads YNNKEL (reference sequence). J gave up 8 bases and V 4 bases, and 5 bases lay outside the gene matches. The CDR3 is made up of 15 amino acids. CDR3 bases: TGTGCCAGCAGCCGATGGACTAGCGGGGCTGGGGAGCTGTTTTTT. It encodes CASSRWTSGAGELFF.

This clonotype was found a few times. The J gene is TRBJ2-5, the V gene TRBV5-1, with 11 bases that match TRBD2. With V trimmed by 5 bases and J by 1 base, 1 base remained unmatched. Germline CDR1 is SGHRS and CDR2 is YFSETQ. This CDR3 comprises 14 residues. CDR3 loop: CASRTSGAQETQYF. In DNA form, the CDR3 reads TGCGCCAGCAGGACTAGCGGGGCCCAAGAGACCCAGTACTTC.

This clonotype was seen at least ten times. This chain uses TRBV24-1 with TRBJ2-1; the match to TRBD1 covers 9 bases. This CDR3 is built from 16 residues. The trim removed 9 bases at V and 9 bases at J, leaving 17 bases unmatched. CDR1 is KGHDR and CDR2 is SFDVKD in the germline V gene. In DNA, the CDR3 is TGTGCCACCGGGACCGGGACAGGGAATTTGTGGCGTGAGCAGTTCTTC. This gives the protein CATGTGTGNLWREQFF.

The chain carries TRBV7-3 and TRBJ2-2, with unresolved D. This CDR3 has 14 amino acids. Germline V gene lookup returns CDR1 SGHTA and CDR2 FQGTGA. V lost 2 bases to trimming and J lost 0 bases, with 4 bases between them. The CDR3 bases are TGTGCCAGCAGCTTACCCCCGAACACCGGGGAGCTGTTTTTT. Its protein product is CASSLPPNTGELFF.

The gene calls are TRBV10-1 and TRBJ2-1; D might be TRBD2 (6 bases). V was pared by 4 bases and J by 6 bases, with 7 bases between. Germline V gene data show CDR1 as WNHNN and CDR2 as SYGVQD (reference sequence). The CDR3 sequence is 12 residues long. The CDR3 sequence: CASSGEANEQFF. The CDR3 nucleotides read TGCGCCAGCAGTGGGGAGGCCAATGAGCAGTTCTTC.

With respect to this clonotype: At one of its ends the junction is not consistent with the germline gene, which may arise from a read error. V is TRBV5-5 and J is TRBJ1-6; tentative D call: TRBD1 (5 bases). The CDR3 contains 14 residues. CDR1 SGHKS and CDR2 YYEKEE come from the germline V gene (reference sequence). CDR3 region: CASGLRGENSPLHF. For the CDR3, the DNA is TGTGCCAGCGGCTTGCGGGGGGAAAATTCACCCCTCCACTTT.

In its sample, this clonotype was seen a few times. CDR3 sequence (DNA): TGTGCCAGCAGTCGGCCCTATAATTCACCCCTCCACTTT. It encodes CASSRPYNSPLHF. The chain couples TRBV12-3 or TRBV12-4 to TRBJ1-6; D gene ambiguous. CDR3 size: 13 residues. V gave up 5 bases and J gave up 2 bases, with 4 bases separating them.

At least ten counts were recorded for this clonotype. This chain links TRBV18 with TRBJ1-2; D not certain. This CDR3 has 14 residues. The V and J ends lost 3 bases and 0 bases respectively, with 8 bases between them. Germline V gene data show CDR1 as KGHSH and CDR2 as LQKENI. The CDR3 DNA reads TGTGCCAGCTCACCCCCCGCGCCTAACTATGGCTACACCTTC. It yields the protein CASSPPAPNYGYTF. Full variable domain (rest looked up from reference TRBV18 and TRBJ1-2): NAGVMQNPRHLVRRRGQEARLRCSPMKGHSHVYWYRQLPEEGLKFMVYLQKENIIDESGMPKERFSAEFPKEGPSILRIQQVVRGDSAAYFCASSPPAPNYGYTFGSGTRLTVV.

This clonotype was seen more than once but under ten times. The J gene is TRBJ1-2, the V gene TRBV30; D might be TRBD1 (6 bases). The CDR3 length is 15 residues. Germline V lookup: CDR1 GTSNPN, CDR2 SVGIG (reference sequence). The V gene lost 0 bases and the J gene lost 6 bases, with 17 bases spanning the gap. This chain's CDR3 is CAWSVLGGLWDGYTF. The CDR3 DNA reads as TGTGCCTGGAGTGTACTCGGGGGCCTTTGGGATGGCTACACCTTC.

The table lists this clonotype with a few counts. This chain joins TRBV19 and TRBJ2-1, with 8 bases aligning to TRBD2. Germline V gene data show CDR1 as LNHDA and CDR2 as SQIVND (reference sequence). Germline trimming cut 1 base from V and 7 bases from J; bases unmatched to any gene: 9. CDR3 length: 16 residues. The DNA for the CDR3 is TGTGCCAGTAGTATAGTGGCGGGGGGCGCGGGGAATGAGCAGTTCTTC. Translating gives CASSIVAGGAGNEQFF.

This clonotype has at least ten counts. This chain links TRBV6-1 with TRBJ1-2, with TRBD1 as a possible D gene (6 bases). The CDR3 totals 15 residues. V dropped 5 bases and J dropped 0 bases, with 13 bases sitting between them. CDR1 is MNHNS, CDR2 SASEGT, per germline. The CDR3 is CASSSNNRANYGYTF. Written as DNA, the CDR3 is TGTGCCAGCAGTTCCAATAACAGGGCTAACTATGGCTACACCTTC.

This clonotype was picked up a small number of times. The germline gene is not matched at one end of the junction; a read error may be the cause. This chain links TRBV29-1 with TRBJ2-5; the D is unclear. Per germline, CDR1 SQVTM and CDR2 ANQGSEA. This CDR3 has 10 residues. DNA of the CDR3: TGCAGCGTTGGGAGCGAGACCCGGTACTTC. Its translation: CSVGSETRYF. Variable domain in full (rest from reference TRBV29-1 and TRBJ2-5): SAVISQKPSRDICQRGTSLTIQCQVDSQVTMMFWYRQQPGQSLTLIATANQGSEATYESGFVIDKFPISRPNLTFSTLTVSNMSPEDSSIYLCSVGSETRYFGPGTRLLVL.

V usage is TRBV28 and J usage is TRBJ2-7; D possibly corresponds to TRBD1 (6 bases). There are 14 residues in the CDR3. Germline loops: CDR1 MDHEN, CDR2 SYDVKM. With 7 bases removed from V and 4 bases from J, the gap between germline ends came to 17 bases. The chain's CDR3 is CASNRAGTIYEQYF. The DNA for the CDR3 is TGTGCCAGCAACAGGGCCGGGACAATATACGAGCAGTACTTC.

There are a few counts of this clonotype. CDR3 in DNA: TGTGCCAGCTCAAGACAGGGGGCTGAGAATCAGCCCCAGCATTTT. Translation gives CASSRQGAENQPQHF. The rearrangement joins TRBV18 to TRBJ1-5; 10 nucleotides agree with TRBD1. The V and J ends lost 5 bases and 4 bases, in that order; junction bases with no gene match: 5. The CDR3 is 15 amino acids. CDR1 and CDR2 from the germline V gene are KGHSH and LQKENI.

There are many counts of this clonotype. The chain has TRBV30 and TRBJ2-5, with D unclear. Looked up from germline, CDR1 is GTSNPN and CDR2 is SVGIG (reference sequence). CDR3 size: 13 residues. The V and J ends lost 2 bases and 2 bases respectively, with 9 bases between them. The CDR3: CAWSIQEQETQYF. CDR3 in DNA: TGTGCCTGGAGTATTCAGGAACAAGAGACCCAGTACTTC.